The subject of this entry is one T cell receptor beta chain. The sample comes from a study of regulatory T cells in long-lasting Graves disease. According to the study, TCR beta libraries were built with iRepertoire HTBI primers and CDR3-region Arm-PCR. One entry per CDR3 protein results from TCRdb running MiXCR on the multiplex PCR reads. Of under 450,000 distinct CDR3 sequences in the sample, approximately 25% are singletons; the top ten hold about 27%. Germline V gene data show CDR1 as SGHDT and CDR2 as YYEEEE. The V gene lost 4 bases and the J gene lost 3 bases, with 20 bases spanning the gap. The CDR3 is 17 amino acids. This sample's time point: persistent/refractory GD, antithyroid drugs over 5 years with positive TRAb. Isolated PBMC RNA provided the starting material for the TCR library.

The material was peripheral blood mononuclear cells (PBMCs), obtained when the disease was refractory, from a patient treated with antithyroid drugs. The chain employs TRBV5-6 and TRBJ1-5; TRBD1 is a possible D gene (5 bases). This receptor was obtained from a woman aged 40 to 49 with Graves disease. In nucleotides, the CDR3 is TGTGCCAGCAGCCGGGACTTCTACCTGGGGAACAATCAGCCCCAGCATTTT. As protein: CASSRDFYLGNNQPQHF. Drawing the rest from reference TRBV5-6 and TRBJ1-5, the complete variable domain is DAGVTQSPTHLIKTRGQQVTLRCSPKSGHDTVSWYQQALGQGPQFIFQYYEEEERQRGNFPDRFSGHQFPNYSSELNVNALLLGDSALYLCASSRDFYLGNNQPQHFGDGTRLSIL.